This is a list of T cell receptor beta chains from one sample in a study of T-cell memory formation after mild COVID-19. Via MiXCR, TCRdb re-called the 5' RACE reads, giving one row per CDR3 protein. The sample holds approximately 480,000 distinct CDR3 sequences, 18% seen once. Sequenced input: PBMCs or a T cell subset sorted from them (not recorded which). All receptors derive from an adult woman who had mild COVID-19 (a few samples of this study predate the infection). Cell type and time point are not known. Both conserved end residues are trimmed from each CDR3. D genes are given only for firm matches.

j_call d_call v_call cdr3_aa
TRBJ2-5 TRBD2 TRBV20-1 SARGAGEKTQY
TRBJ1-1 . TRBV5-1 ASSYLGGNTEAF
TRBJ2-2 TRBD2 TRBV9 ASSPGLAGATGELF
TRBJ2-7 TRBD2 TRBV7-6 ASSSQAGEVSYEQY
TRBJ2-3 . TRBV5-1 ASSSGDRTDTQY
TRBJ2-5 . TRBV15 ASGGRIQETQY
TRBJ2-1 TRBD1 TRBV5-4 ASSAGQGPYNEQF
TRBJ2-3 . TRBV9 ASSSLAGTDTQY
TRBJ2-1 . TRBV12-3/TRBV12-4 ASSFGVGGTYNEQF
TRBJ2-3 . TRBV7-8 ASSLSRGAPSTDTQY
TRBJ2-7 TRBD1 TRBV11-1 ASKRQGPYEQY
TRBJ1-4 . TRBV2 ATQREKLF
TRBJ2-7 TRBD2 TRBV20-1 SIPGGQEQY
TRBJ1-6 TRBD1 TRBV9 ASSVSGTGQSPLH
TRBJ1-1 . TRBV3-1 ASSQVQGNTEAF
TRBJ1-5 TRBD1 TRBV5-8 ASEDRTGRTQPQH